This entry concerns a single T cell receptor (beta chain). The germline gives CDR1 SGHAT, CDR2 FQDESV (reference sequence). Trimming took 5 bases from V and 1 from J, leaving 11 bases between them. The CDR3 spans 14 residues. The method was immunoSEQ multiplex PCR; TCRdb's version includes in-frame clones alone and lacks a portion of them. This sample has some 25,000 clones, with roughly 80% found just once. This specimen comes from a study of blood T cell repertoires in COVID-19. About the study: The United States, Italy and Spain supplied acute and convalescent COVID-19 samples.

The clonotype originates from a man aged 50-59 years with active or convalescent COVID-19. The sequenced sample consisted of peripheral blood. V gene TRBV11-1 combines with J gene TRBJ1-1, with a possible D match to TRBD1 (5 bases). The CDR3 loop reads CASSVRGKNTEAFF. CDR3 sequence (DNA): TGTGCCAGCAGCGTGCGGGGCAAGAACACTGAAGCTTTCTTT.